This TCR beta chain was recorded in a study of blood T cell repertoires in COVID-19. This clone occurred once. Profiled with immunoSEQ multiplex PCR; TCRdb holds only in-frame clones, not every one. The data show approximately 28,000 clones, 92% seen once. The CDR3 has 14 amino acids. The V gene's germline CDR1 is SNHLY and CDR2 FYNNEI. Between the trimmed V and J ends, which lost 6 bases and 4 bases, there was a span of 16 bases. The chain joins TRBV2 to TRBJ2-7, with D perhaps TRBD1 (6 bases). The receptor was derived from a human donor in a cohort sampled during active COVID-19. The specimen sequenced was peripheral blood. The CDR3, as DNA: TGTGCCAGCAGGGAGGACAGACAAAGTTACGAGCAGTACTTC. Its protein is CASREDRQSYEQYF.